This TCR beta chain was observed in a study of T cells in Graves' hyperthyroidism and ophthalmopathy. Amplified regions were TCR beta CDR3 sequences from RNA transcripts. The HTBI primer set drove a first-round RT-PCR of the TCR CDR3. TCRdb fed the multiplex PCR reads into MiXCR, producing one record per CDR3 protein. The sample contains a few hundred thousand distinct CDR3 sequences, around 21% of which appear only once. The CDR3 loop spans 14 amino acids. The ends were cut back, 6 bases at V and 1 base at J, with 12 bases in the middle. Looked up from germline, CDR1 is LNHDA and CDR2 is SQIVND (reference sequence).

V is TRBV19 and J is TRBJ2-5, with a tentative D call TRBD1 (5 bases). The source material was blood. This TCR was recovered from a man aged 18 to 30 with Graves' hyperthyroidism. The CDR3 sequence: CASRKRQSQETQYF. As DNA, the CDR3 is TGTGCCAGTAGGAAACGACAGAGCCAAGAGACCCAGTACTTC.